This T cell receptor beta chain was documented in a study of blood T cell repertoires in COVID-19. For the study at large: Spain, Italy and the United States supplied samples that represented acute and convalescent COVID-19. In each case, the material was cDNA or gDNA derived from T cells, B-cell-depleted T cells, or PBMCs.

Germline V gene sequence: CDR1 SGHTA, CDR2 FQGNSA. Trimming shortened V by 3 bases and J by 10 bases, and 18 bases separated the two germline ends. The CDR3 loop spans 14 amino acids. Per the original data handling: Amplification with reference gene primers provided the estimates of nucleated cell counts. The repertoire was sequenced with immunoSEQ multiplex PCR; TCRdb's copy has only in-frame clones and lacks some. The V and J calls and clone size were taken over from that table, and D and trimming were inferred from the DNA. The sample lists under 300,000 clones, around 84% occurring once. V usage is TRBV7-2 and J usage is TRBJ1-1; tentative D call: TRBD1 (6 bases). The sample comprised peripheral blood. This TCR was sampled from a woman aged 18-30 years with acute or convalescent COVID-19. Written as DNA, the CDR3 is TGTGCCAGCAGCTTCCTTGGGGAGGGGGGTCGAGCTTTCTTT. Translated, it gives CASSFLGEGGRAFF.